Listed below are T cell receptor beta chains from one sample, sequenced in a study of T cell responses to AZD1222 COVID-19 vaccine. The method was immunoSEQ multiplex PCR; TCRdb's version includes in-frame clones alone and lacks a portion of them. The sample shows 110,000 or so clones, more than 85% of them seen only once. The material sequenced was peripheral blood, taken 28 days after the second AZD1222 dose. Receptors were obtained from an adult who received the AZD1222 COVID-19 vaccine. The CDR3 runs from the conserved cysteine through the conserved F or W. Fields, in order: V gene, CDR3 length, J gene, clone size, D gene, CDR3 protein. A D gene is named only where the DNA matches it firmly. The listing skips clone size in some rows; elsewhere it reads once, few, many or a size class.

V: TRBV27; length: 15; J: TRBJ1-5; size: NA; D: NA; CDR3: CASSPLTGPGQPQHF
V: TRBV6-5; length: 14; J: TRBJ1-6; size: NA; D: TRBD1; CDR3: CASSRTGPNSPLHF
V: TRBV11-2; length: 16; J: TRBJ1-1; size: NA; D: NA; CDR3: CASSLLSTGMNTEAFF
V: TRBV2; length: 14; J: TRBJ1-2; size: NA; D: NA; CDR3: CASTERPGLDGYTF
V: TRBV7-6; length: 15; J: TRBJ2-2; size: NA; D: TRBD2; CDR3: CASSAAGLDTGELFF
V: TRBV6-2/TRBV6-3; length: 15; J: TRBJ1-5; size: once; D: TRBD1; CDR3: CASSYLGQSNQPQHF
V: TRBV30; length: 13; J: TRBJ1-1; size: NA; D: NA; CDR3: CAWRRSGITEAFF
V: TRBV4-1; length: 16; J: TRBJ2-3; size: NA; D: TRBD1; CDR3: CASSHRPGQGGDTQYF
V: TRBV3-1/TRBV3-2; length: 16; J: TRBJ1-1; size: NA; D: NA; CDR3: CASSHGKAGSGTEAFF
V: TRBV5-1; length: 13; J: TRBJ1-2; size: NA; D: NA; CDR3: CASSLTSTYGYTF
V: TRBV7-2; length: 14; J: TRBJ2-7; size: NA; D: TRBD2; CDR3: CASRTAGGSHEQYF
V: TRBV27; length: 15; J: TRBJ2-2; size: NA; D: NA; CDR3: CASSSIQGRTGELFF
V: TRBV6-6; length: 13; J: TRBJ2-5; size: NA; D: NA; CDR3: CASTPTGRETQYF
V: TRBV6-5; length: 14; J: TRBJ1-6; size: NA; D: NA; CDR3: CASKPGPRDSPLHF
V: TRBV7-9; length: 17; J: TRBJ2-2; size: NA; D: TRBD2; CDR3: CASSSPSGGVLTGELFF
V: TRBV7-9; length: 15; J: TRBJ1-1; size: NA; D: NA; CDR3: CASSHYRDGHTEAFF